Given below is one TCR beta chain in context. The sample originates from a study of human T cells and chemical hapten exposure. Study-level information: The sensitizing agent was 2% DPC, placed on 2 cm by 2 cm of upper inner arm skin.

Time point reported: patch test 1, 2 weeks after DPC sensitization. Treatment noted: therapeutic diphenylcyclopropenone sensitization with weekly scalp DPC. Phlebotomy was performed prior to application of every patch test. Alopecia patients deemed DPC-suitable, aged 18 to 70, excluding pregnancy. The V gene end was trimmed by 6 bases and the J gene end by 4 bases; junction bases not matched to a gene: 5. CDR3 length: 13 residues. Germline CDR1 is MDHEN and CDR2 is SYDVKM. In the study's own analysis: TCRs per sample had a median of roughly 96,000 and ranged from 23,224 to 690,600. Each CDR3 protein is one row after TCRdb ran MiXCR on the RACE reads. None of the V and J calls come from the authors' own analysis; TCRdb made them. The data show about 82,000 distinct CDR3 sequences, roughly 10% seen once.

Material: whole blood, obtained in connection with sensitization to the hapten diphenylcyclopropenone (DPC). The rearrangement uses TRBV28 and TRBJ2-7, with 8 bases identical to TRBD2. The origin of this receptor is a woman aged 45-65 years with alopecia areata. Some clones in this sample may be carry-over from other donors' samples. The CDR3 protein is CASRGTRIYEQYF. Here the CDR3 DNA reads TGTGCCAGCAGGGGGACTAGGATTTACGAGCAGTACTTC.